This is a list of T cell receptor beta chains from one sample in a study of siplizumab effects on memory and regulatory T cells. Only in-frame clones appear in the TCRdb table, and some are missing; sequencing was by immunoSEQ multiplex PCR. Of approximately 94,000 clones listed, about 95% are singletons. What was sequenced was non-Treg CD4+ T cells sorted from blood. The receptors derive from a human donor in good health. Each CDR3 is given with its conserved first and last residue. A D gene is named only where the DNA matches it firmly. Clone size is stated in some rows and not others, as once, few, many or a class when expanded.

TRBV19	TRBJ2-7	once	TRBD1	CASSASTGVHYEQYF	TGTGCCAGTAGTGCCTCGACAGGGGTTCACTACGAGCAGTACTTC
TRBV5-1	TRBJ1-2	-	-	CASSSGNMGANYGYTF	TGCGCCAGCAGCTCCGGCAATATGGGAGCTAACTATGGCTACACCTTC
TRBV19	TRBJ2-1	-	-	CASSKAGWPFSGSWSYNEQFF	TGTGCCAGTAGTAAGGCAGGATGGCCGTTCAGCGGGTCCTGGTCCTACAATGAGCAGTTCTTC
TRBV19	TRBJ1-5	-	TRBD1	CASSILYRGNQPQHF	TGTGCCAGTAGTATTTTATACAGGGGTAATCAGCCCCAGCATTTT
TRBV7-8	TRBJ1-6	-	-	CASSPRDLTQTGLNSPLHF	TGTGCCAGCAGCCCCCGGGACTTAACCCAGACTGGACTTAATTCACCCCTCCACTTT
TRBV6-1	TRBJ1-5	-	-	CASSETPRHRNQPQHF	TGTGCCAGCAGTGAAACCCCGAGACACCGCAATCAGCCCCAGCATTTT
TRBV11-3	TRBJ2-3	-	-	CASSLRKGGGFTDTQYF	TGTGCCAGCAGCCTGCGGAAGGGAGGAGGTTTCACAGATACGCAGTATTTT
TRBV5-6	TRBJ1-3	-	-	CASSAKGDASRNTIYF	TGTGCCAGCAGCGCAAAGGGCGACGCCTCGCGAAACACCATATATTTT
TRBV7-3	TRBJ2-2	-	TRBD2	CASSLGLAANTGELFF	TGTGCCAGCAGCTTAGGACTAGCGGCGAACACCGGGGAGCTGTTTTTT
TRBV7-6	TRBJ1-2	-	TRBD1	CASSLDPTGLDYGYTF	TGTGCCAGCAGCTTAGATCCGACAGGGTTAGACTATGGCTACACCTTC
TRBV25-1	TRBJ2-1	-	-	CASRGIWDEQFF	TGTGCCAGCCGAGGGATTTGGGATGAGCAGTTCTTC
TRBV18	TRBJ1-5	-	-	CASSRGDNQPQHF	TGTGCCAGCTCACGGGGAGACAATCAGCCCCAGCATTTT
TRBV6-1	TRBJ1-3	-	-	CASSARSLSGNTIYF	TGTGCCAGCAGTGCCCGGTCCCTCTCTGGAAACACCATATATTTT
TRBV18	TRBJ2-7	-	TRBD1	CASSPADRRNEQYF	TGTGCCAGCTCACCGGCGGACAGGCGCAACGAGCAGTACTTC
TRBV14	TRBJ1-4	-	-	CASSQDPSPWREKLFF	TGTGCCAGCAGCCAAGATCCGAGCCCATGGCGGGAAAAACTGTTTTTT
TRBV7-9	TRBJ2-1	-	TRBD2	CASSLNGRADDEQFF	TGTGCCAGCAGCTTAAACGGGAGGGCCGACGATGAGCAGTTCTTC
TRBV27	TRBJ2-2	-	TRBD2	CASSSRKPGLAGGRYTGELFF	TGTGCCAGCAGTTCACGGAAACCGGGACTAGCGGGAGGCCGATACACCGGGGAGCTGTTTTTT
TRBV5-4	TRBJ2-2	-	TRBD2	CASSPGSGRALAGELFF	TGTGCCAGCAGCCCAGGCAGCGGGAGGGCCCTCGCCGGGGAGCTGTTTTTT
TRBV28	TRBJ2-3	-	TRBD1	CASSQRTGGTDTQYF	TGTGCCAGCAGTCAAAGGACAGGGGGCACAGATACGCAGTATTTT
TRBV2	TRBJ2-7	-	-	CASRLLGGEQYF	TGTGCCAGCAGACTACTAGGCGGCGAGCAGTACTTC
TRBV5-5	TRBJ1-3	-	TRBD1	CASSTGVQGVGNTIYF	TGTGCCAGCAGCACTGGGGTACAGGGGGTTGGAAACACCATATATTTT
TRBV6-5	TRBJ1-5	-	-	CASSSVASAGAQHF	TGTGCCAGCAGTTCGGTCGCCTCCGCAGGGGCCCAGCATTTT
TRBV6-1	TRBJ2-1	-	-	CASRPNRVTYNEQFF	TGTGCCAGCAGGCCTAACAGGGTTACCTACAATGAGCAGTTCTTC
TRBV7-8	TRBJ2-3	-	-	CASRGGTGGTDTQYF	TGTGCCAGCAGGGGGGGGACAGGAGGCACAGATACGCAGTATTTT
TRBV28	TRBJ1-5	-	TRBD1	CASSLKTGGSRNQPQHF	TGTGCCAGCAGTTTAAAGACAGGGGGGTCTCGGAATCAGCCCCAGCATTTT
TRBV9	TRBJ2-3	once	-	CASSGRGFWRDKTDTQYF	TGTGCCAGCAGCGGCCGGGGATTTTGGCGGGACAAGACAGATACGCAGTATTTT
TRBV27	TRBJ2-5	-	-	CASSWGRWKETQYF	TGTGCCAGCAGCTGGGGACGCTGGAAAGAGACCCAGTACTTC
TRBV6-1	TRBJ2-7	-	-	CASSRDTDYEQYF	TGTGCCAGCAGTCGGGACACAGATTACGAGCAGTACTTC
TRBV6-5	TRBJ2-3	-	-	CASSRGDTDTQYF	TGTGCCAGCAGTCGGGGAGACACAGATACGCAGTATTTT
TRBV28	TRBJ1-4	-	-	CASSPLGNEKLFF	TGTGCCAGCAGCCCCTTAGGTAATGAAAAACTGTTTTTT
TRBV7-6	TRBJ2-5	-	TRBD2	CASSYTTSATQYF	TGTGCCAGCAGCTACACGACTAGCGCGACCCAGTACTTC
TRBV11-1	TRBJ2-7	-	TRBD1	CASSHTGAYEQYF	TGTGCCAGCAGCCACACAGGGGCCTACGAGCAGTACTTC
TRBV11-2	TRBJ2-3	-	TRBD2	CASSLDPGLAGGNTDTQYF	TGTGCCAGCAGCTTAGACCCGGGACTAGCGGGAGGGAACACAGATACGCAGTATTTT
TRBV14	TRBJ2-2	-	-	CASSQAGVAGELFF	TGTGCCAGCAGCCAAGCGGGAGTTGCCGGGGAGCTGTTTTTT
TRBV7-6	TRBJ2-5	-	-	CASSPGPSQETQYF	TGTGCCAGCAGCCCAGGACCGAGCCAAGAGACCCAGTACTTC
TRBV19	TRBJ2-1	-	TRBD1	CASSSPGTGSLWGNEQFF	TGTGCCAGTAGCTCCCCAGGGACAGGGTCCCTTTGGGGAAATGAGCAGTTCTTC
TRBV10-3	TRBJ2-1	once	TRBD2	CAISESGLAGVNEQFF	TGTGCCATCAGTGAGTCGGGACTAGCGGGAGTTAATGAGCAGTTCTTC
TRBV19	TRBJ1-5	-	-	CASSFVGFGQPQHF	TGTGCCAGTAGTTTCGTAGGATTCGGCCAGCCCCAGCATTTT
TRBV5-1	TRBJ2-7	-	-	CASSQGTPIHEQYF	TGCGCCAGCAGCCAGGGGACGCCGATCCACGAGCAGTACTTC
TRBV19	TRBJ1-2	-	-	CASSMGGYGYTF	TGTGCCAGTAGTATGGGAGGGTACGGCTACACCTTC
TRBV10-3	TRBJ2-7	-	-	CAISNTGTVGAHEQYF	TGTGCCATCAGTAACACCGGGACCGTGGGGGCCCACGAGCAGTACTTC